The clone carrying this T cell receptor (beta chain) appeared once. Germline CDR1 is SGHNT and CDR2 is YENEEA. Trimming shortened V by 1 base and J by 2 bases, and 8 bases separated the two germline ends. The CDR3 extends over 15 amino acids. Repertoires were generated with immunoSEQ multiplex PCR, while TCRdb's copy carries only in-frame clones and drops some. The sample lists about 1 million clones; 65% to 80% were seen once. This sample is part of a study of shared clonotypes between healthy human individuals. The TCR sequence derives from a man younger than 35 in good health. V usage is TRBV11-3 and J usage is TRBJ2-2; perhaps TRBD1 as D (5 bases). The specimen sequenced was memory CD4+ T cells sorted from blood. Subset of the sample: CD45RA-negative fraction. The CDR3 DNA is TGTGCCAGCAGCTTAGGACAGACTAACACCGGGGAGCTGTTTTTT. This codes for CASSLGQTNTGELFF.